The clone carrying this T cell receptor beta chain has just a few counts. Primers used in a second PCR of roughly 7 to 12 cycles were a sample-barcoded 5' primer and a J-beta primer mix. In TCRdb, the 5' RACE reads were re-called with MiXCR into one record per CDR3 protein. Seen here are about 940,000 distinct CDR3 sequences, about 44% observed once, and the top ten hold about an eighth. Trimming pared 0 bases from V and 7 bases from J, leaving 3 bases between. Germline lookup yields CDR1 LGHDT and CDR2 YNNKEL (reference sequence). The CDR3 is 11 residues long. These data come from a study of blood T cells in healthy people across ages.

The sequencing input was blood. This TCR was sampled from a man aged 25 to 40 in good health. The chain recombines TRBV3-1 with TRBJ2-5; D gene ambiguous. CDR3 bases: TGTGCCAGCAGCCAAGAGGGGACCCAGTACTTC. Its protein product is CASSQEGTQYF.